This T cell receptor beta chain was recovered during a study of PD-L1 blockade in urothelial cancer. Profiled with immunoSEQ multiplex PCR; TCRdb holds only in-frame clones, not every one. The top ten clones hold 12% of a sample with 15,000 to 20,000 clones, over 75% of them seen once. Trimming stripped 8 bases from V and 6 bases from J, with 11 bases between. This CDR3 is 11 amino acids long. The V gene's germline CDR1 is LNHDA and CDR2 SQIVND (reference sequence). Time point: pretreatment peripheral blood. Patients' cancers were locally advanced or metastatic urothelial carcinomas. Sequencing used PBMCs, obtained around atezolizumab (anti-PD-L1) treatment. The chain combines TRBV19 with TRBJ2-7; a possible D gene is TRBD2 (5 bases). The source is a man between 70 and 80 years old with urothelial cancer. As DNA, the CDR3 is TGTGCCAGTTTTGCGGGTGGCGAGCAGTACTTC. It specifies CASFAGGEQYF.